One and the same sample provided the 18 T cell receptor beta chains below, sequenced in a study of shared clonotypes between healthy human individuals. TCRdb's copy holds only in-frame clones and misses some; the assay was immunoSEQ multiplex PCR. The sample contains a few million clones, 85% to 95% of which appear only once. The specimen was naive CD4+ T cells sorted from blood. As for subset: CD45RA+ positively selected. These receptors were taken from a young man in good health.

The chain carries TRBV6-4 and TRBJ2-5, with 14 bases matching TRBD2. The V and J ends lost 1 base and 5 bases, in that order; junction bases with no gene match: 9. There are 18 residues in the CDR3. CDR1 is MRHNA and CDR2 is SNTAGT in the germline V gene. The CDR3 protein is CASSDFGTSGRGRETQYF. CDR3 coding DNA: TGTGCCAGCAGTGACTTCGGGACTAGCGGGAGAGGTAGGGAGACCCAGTACTTC.

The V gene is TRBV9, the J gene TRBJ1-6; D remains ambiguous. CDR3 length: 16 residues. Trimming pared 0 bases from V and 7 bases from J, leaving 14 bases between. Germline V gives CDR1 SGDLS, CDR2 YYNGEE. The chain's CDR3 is CASSVATGATNSPLHF. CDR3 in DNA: TGTGCCAGCAGCGTAGCTACCGGAGCGACCAATTCACCCCTCCACTTT. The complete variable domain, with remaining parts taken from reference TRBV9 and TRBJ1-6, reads DSGVTQTPKHLITATGQRVTLRCSPRSGDLSVYWYQQSLDQGLQFLIQYYNGEERAKGNILERFSAQQFPDLHSELNLSSLELGDSALYFCASSVATGATNSPLHFGNGTRLTVT.

The CDR3 region is CASFLAGRQETQYF. The CDR3 DNA follows: TGTGCCAGTTTTTTAGCGGGCCGACAAGAGACCCAGTACTTC. This chain uses TRBV7-9 with TRBJ2-5; TRBD2 agrees at 7 bases. This CDR3 has 14 residues. CDR1 and CDR2 from the germline V gene are SEHNR and FQNEAQ (reference sequence). The trim removed 9 bases at V and 2 bases at J, leaving 9 bases unmatched.

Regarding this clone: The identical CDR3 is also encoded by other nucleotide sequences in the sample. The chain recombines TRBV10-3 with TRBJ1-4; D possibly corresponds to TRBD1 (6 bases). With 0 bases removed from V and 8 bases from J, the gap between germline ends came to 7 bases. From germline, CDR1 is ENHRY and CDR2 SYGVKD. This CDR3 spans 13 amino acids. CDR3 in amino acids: CAISESGGEKLFF. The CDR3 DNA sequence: TGTGCCATCAGTGAGTCGGGGGGCGAAAAACTGTTTTTT.

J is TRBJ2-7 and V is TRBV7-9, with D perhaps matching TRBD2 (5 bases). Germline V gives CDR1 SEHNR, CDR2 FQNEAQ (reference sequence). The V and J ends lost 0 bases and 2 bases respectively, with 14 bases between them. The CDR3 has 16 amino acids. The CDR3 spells CASSLALASETYEQYF. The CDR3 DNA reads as TGTGCCAGCAGCTTAGCGCTAGCCTCAGAAACCTACGAGCAGTACTTC.

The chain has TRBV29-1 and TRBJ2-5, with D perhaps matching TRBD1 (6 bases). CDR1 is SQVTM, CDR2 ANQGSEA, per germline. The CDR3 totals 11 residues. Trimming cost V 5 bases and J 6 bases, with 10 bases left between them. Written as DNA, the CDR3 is TGCAGCGTTCACCAGGGGCAGACCCAGTACTTC. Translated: CSVHQGQTQYF.

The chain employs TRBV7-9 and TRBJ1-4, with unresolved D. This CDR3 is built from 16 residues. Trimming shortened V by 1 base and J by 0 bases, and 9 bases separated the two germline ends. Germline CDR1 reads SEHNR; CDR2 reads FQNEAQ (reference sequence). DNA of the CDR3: TGTGCCAGCAGCTTAGGGACCATTGCAACTAATGAAAAACTGTTTTTT. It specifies CASSLGTIATNEKLFF. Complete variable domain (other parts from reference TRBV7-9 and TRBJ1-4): DTGVSQNPRHKITKRGQNVTFRCDPISEHNRLYWYRQTLGQGPEFLTYFQNEAQLEKSRLLSDRFSAERPKGSFSTLEIQRTEQGDSAMYLCASSLGTIATNEKLFFGSGTQLSVL.

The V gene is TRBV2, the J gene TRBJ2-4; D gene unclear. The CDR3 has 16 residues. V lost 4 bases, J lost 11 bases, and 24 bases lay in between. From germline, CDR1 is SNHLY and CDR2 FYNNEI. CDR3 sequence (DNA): TGTGCCAGCAGTGTAGTTACGAGCCCCACTGGGCCATTTCAGTACTTC. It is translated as CASSVVTSPTGPFQYF.

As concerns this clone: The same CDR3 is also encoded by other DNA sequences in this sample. In DNA form, the CDR3 reads TGCGCCAGCAGCTTGGGCAGGGAGTACAATGAGCAGTTCTTC. Encoded protein: CASSLGREYNEQFF. V and J are TRBV5-1 and TRBJ2-1; D could derive from TRBD1 or TRBD2 (5 bases each). V lost 0 bases to trimming and J lost 4 bases, with 8 bases between them. Germline V gene data show CDR1 as SGHRS and CDR2 as YFSETQ. This CDR3 region has 14 residues.

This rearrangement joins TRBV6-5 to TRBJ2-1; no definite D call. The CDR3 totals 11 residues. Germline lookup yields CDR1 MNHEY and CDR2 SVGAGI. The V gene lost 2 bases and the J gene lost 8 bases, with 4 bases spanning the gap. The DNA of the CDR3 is TGTGCCAGCAGTTACCGTCATGAGCAGTTCTTC. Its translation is CASSYRHEQFF.

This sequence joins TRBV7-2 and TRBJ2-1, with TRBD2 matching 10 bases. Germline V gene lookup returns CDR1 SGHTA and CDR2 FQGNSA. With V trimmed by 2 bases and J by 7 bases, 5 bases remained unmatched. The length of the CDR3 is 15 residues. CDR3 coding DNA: TGTGCCAGCAGCTTAAAAAGCGGGGGGGTGAATGAGCAGTTCTTC. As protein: CASSLKSGGVNEQFF. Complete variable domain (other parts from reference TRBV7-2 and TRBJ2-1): GAGVSQSPSNKVTEKGKDVELRCDPISGHTALYWYRQSLGQGLEFLIYFQGNSAPDKSGLPSDRFSAERTGGSVSTLTIQRTQQEDSAVYLCASSLKSGGVNEQFFGPGTRLTVL.

The DNA of the CDR3 is TGTGCCATCGGTCAGCTCGGCACAGATACGCAGTATTTT. Protein: CAIGQLGTDTQYF. The chain links TRBV10-3 to TRBJ2-3; D gene uncertain. Per the germline V gene, CDR1 is ENHRY and CDR2 is SYGVKD. This CDR3 contains 13 residues. V dropped 8 bases and J dropped 1 base, with 10 bases sitting between them.

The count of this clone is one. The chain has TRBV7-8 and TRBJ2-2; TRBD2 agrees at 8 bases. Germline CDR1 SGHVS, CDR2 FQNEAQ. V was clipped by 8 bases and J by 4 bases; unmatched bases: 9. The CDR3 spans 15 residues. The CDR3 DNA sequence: TGTGCCAGCCTCTTGGGCACTAGCGGCACCGGGGAGCTGTTTTTT. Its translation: CASLLGTSGTGELFF.

The CDR3 reads CASSVGGRGEETQYF. Here the CDR3 DNA reads TGTGCCAGCAGCGTAGGTGGCAGGGGGGAAGAGACCCAGTACTTC. This chain links TRBV9 with TRBJ2-5; perhaps TRBD1 as D (7 bases). Germline lookup yields CDR1 SGDLS and CDR2 YYNGEE. Trimming removed 0 bases from V and 3 bases from J, with 12 bases in between. CDR3 length: 15 residues.

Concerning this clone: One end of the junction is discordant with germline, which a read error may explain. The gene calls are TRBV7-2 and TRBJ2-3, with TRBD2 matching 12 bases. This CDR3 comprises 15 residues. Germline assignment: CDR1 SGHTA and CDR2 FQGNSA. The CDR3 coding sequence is TGTGCCAGCAGCCTAGCGGGGGGGATCACAGATACGCAGTATTTT. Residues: CASSLAGGITDTQYF. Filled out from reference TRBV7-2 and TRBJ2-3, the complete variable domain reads GAGVSQSPSNKVTEKGKDVELRCDPISGHTALYWYRQSLGQGLEFLIYFQGNSAPDKSGLPSDRFSAERTGGSVSTLTIQRTQQEDSAVYLCASSLAGGITDTQYFGPGTRLTVL.

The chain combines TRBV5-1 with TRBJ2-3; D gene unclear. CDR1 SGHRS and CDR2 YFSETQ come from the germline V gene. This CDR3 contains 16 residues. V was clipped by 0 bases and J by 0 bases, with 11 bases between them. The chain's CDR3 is CASSLDPGSSTDTQYF. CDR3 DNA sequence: TGCGCCAGCAGCTTGGACCCAGGCTCTAGCACAGATACGCAGTATTTT.

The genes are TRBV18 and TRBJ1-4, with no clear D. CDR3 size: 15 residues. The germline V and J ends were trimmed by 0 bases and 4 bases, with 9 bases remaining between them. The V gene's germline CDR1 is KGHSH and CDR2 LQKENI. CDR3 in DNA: TGTGCCAGCTCACCACCCTCGACCCGTAATGAAAAACTGTTTTTT. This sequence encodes CASSPPSTRNEKLFF.

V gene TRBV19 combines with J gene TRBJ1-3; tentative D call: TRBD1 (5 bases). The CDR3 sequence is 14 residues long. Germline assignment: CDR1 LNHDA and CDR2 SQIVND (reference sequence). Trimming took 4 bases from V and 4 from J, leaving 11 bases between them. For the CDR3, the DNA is TGTGCCAGTAGTACCGGGGGGGAAGGAAACACCATATATTTT. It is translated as CASSTGGEGNTIYF.